The clone carrying this T cell receptor (beta chain) was detected only a few times. Time point specified: persistent/refractory GD, antithyroid drugs over 5 years with positive TRAb. The TCR library used RNA extracted from PBMCs. The CDR3 loop spans 16 amino acids. Trimming cost V 5 bases and J 2 bases; bases outside gene matches: 10. Germline V CDR1 and CDR2: LNHDA, SQIVND (reference sequence). The sample originates from a study of regulatory T cells in long-lasting Graves disease. Across the whole study: Patients met the persistent Graves' disease definition after over 5 years of antithyroid drugs with positive TSH receptor antibodies.

Investigators prepared the TCR beta libraries by applying iRepertoire HTBI primers and Arm-PCR of CDR3 regions. MiXCR was run by TCRdb on the multiplex PCR reads, yielding one entry per CDR3 protein. The profile shows a few hundred thousand distinct CDR3 sequences, about 25% of them singletons. This chain links TRBV19 with TRBJ1-2, with 8 nucleotides matching TRBD1. The TCR was taken from a female donor with Graves disease. This sample comprised peripheral blood mononuclear cells (PBMCs), obtained when the disease was refractory, from a patient treated with antithyroid drugs. CDR3 bases: TGTGCCAGTAGTCCCGCGACAGGGGTTACGAACTATGGCTACACCTTC. As protein: CASSPATGVTNYGYTF.